This is a list of T cell receptor beta chains from one sample in a study of blood T cell repertoires in COVID-19. Clones were sequenced by immunoSEQ multiplex PCR, and TCRdb holds only the in-frame ones, with some missing. The table records roughly 300,000 clones, roughly 90% of them present only once. The sequencing input was PBMCs or T cells enriched from blood (not recorded which). These receptors were taken from a woman aged 30 to 39 who had recovered from COVID-19. CDR3s include the opening cysteine and the closing phenylalanine or tryptophan. Fields, in order: CDR3 DNA, CDR3 protein, J gene, V gene, D gene, clone size. D genes are given only for firm matches. For some rows the clone size is stated as once, few or many, or as a class when expanded; others skip it.

cdr3_nt: TGCAGCGTTGCTATGACGGGTCAAGAGACCCAGTACTTC; cdr3_aa: CSVAMTGQETQYF; j_call: TRBJ2-5; v_call: TRBV29-1; d_call: -; clone_size: -
cdr3_nt: TGTGCCAGCAGCTTAGTTAGACTCGGAGGTGAGACCCAGTACTTC; cdr3_aa: CASSLVRLGGETQYF; j_call: TRBJ2-5; v_call: TRBV7-9; d_call: -; clone_size: -
cdr3_nt: TGTGCCAGCGGATTACTAGGTAGCCACACAGATACGCAGTATTTT; cdr3_aa: CASGLLGSHTDTQYF; j_call: TRBJ2-3; v_call: TRBV28; d_call: -; clone_size: -
cdr3_nt: TGTGCCAGCATCAGTTTGGAGGGACTAGCGGGAGCCAATGAGCAGTTCTTC; cdr3_aa: CASISLEGLAGANEQFF; j_call: TRBJ2-1; v_call: TRBV28; d_call: TRBD2; clone_size: -
cdr3_nt: TGTGCCAGCAGCCCATGGCAAGGGGATTACTACGAGCAGTACTTC; cdr3_aa: CASSPWQGDYYEQYF; j_call: TRBJ2-7; v_call: TRBV7-2; d_call: -; clone_size: once
cdr3_nt: TGTGCCAGCAGTAGGACAGAGACCTACGAGCAGTACTTC; cdr3_aa: CASSRTETYEQYF; j_call: TRBJ2-7; v_call: TRBV2; d_call: -; clone_size: -
cdr3_nt: TGTGCCAGCAGTCCCCCGGGACAGGGGAGTGAAAAACTGTTTTTT; cdr3_aa: CASSPPGQGSEKLFF; j_call: TRBJ1-4; v_call: TRBV28; d_call: TRBD1; clone_size: few
cdr3_nt: TGTGCCAGCAGCTTGGTATTGCGGGAGCAGTTCTTC; cdr3_aa: CASSLVLREQFF; j_call: TRBJ2-1; v_call: TRBV5-6; d_call: -; clone_size: -
cdr3_nt: TGTGCCTGGAGGACAGGGTTTCGGGACACTGAAGCTTTCTTT; cdr3_aa: CAWRTGFRDTEAFF; j_call: TRBJ1-1; v_call: TRBV30; d_call: TRBD1; clone_size: -
cdr3_nt: TGTGCCTGGTCCCAGGGACAGGGTGCCGGGGAGCTGTTTTTT; cdr3_aa: CAWSQGQGAGELFF; j_call: TRBJ2-2; v_call: TRBV30; d_call: TRBD1; clone_size: -
cdr3_nt: TGCGCCAGCAGCCAATCTGGACTAGCGGGGACCCATTTAGCCAAAAACATTCAGTACTTC; cdr3_aa: CASSQSGLAGTHLAKNIQYF; j_call: TRBJ2-4; v_call: TRBV4-1; d_call: TRBD2; clone_size: -
cdr3_nt: TGTGCCAGCAGTTACTCGAACCAGGGGCCCACCGGGGAGCTGTTTTTT; cdr3_aa: CASSYSNQGPTGELFF; j_call: TRBJ2-2; v_call: TRBV6-5; d_call: -; clone_size: -
cdr3_nt: TGTGCCAGCAGCCAAGACCCCTTGAGCGGTTCACCCCTCCACTTT; cdr3_aa: CASSQDPLSGSPLHF; j_call: TRBJ1-6; v_call: TRBV7-8; d_call: -; clone_size: -
cdr3_nt: TGTGCCAGCAGCCAATTACAGTGGAATGAGCAGTTCTTC; cdr3_aa: CASSQLQWNEQFF; j_call: TRBJ2-1; v_call: TRBV14; d_call: -; clone_size: few
cdr3_nt: TGTGCCAGCAGTTTCGGGGGATTGAATGGCTACACCTTC; cdr3_aa: CASSFGGLNGYTF; j_call: TRBJ1-2; v_call: TRBV27; d_call: -; clone_size: -
cdr3_nt: TGTGCCAGCAGTGAATATTGGGGGACAGTGAATGAAAAACTGTTTTTT; cdr3_aa: CASSEYWGTVNEKLFF; j_call: TRBJ1-4; v_call: TRBV25-1; d_call: TRBD1; clone_size: -
cdr3_nt: TGTGCCAGCAGTTTATTTTGGACCCCAGGGGGCACAGATACGCAGTATTTT; cdr3_aa: CASSLFWTPGGTDTQYF; j_call: TRBJ2-3; v_call: TRBV28; d_call: -; clone_size: -
cdr3_nt: TGTGCCAGTAGTATAGAATCAGGCGTCAACTATGGCTACACCTTC; cdr3_aa: CASSIESGVNYGYTF; j_call: TRBJ1-2; v_call: TRBV19; d_call: -; clone_size: -
cdr3_nt: TGTGCCAGCAGCTTAACCCCCGGGAGAACCGGGAATGAGCAGTTCTTC; cdr3_aa: CASSLTPGRTGNEQFF; j_call: TRBJ2-1; v_call: TRBV7-3; d_call: -; clone_size: -
cdr3_nt: TGTGCCAGCAGCCAAGAATTTTATACGGGACCCCTCCACTTT; cdr3_aa: CASSQEFYTGPLHF; j_call: TRBJ1-6; v_call: TRBV3-1/TRBV3-2; d_call: -; clone_size: -
cdr3_nt: TGTGCCAGCAGCTTCGTGTCGAACACCGGGGAGCTGTTTTTT; cdr3_aa: CASSFVSNTGELFF; j_call: TRBJ2-2; v_call: TRBV5-6; d_call: -; clone_size: -